The next 32 T cell receptor beta chains were all read from a single sample in a study of response to subunit inactivated influenza vaccine. TCRdb re-analysed the RT-PCR reads in MiXCR, keeping a single row per CDR3 protein. The table includes about 540,000 distinct CDR3 sequences, under 30% detected once. A further study also used this sample, focusing on T cells expressing NK-cell markers. From that report: Researchers built TCR beta cDNA using 5'RACE template switching with UMIs.

The sample in question was CD4+ T cells sorted from PBMCs, obtained 11 to 12 days after vaccination. All receptors derive from a man between 45 and 60 years old who received an inactivated influenza vaccine.

This rearrangement joins TRBV7-8 to TRBJ1-5; no definite D call. CDR1 and CDR2 from the germline V gene are SGHVS and FQNEAQ. Deletions cut 1 base from V and 6 bases from J, with 7 bases between. The CDR3 sequence is 13 residues long. The CDR3 nucleotides read TGTGCCAGCAGCTTAGTATGGGGTCAGCCCCAGCATTTT. Translation: CASSLVWGQPQHF.

The CDR3 nucleotides read TGTGCCAGCACTTTGACAGGAGGGGACACTGAAGCTTTCTTT. Translation gives CASTLTGGDTEAFF. The chain has TRBV12-3 or TRBV12-4 and TRBJ1-1; weak D call: TRBD1 (6 bases). Trimming left V 7 bases short and J 3 bases short, with 15 bases between. This CDR3 has 14 amino acids.

The J gene is TRBJ1-2, the V gene TRBV27; 12 positions match TRBD1. The CDR3 runs 16 residues. Germline V gene sequence: CDR1 MNHEY, CDR2 SMNVEV (reference sequence). V lost 3 bases to trimming and J lost 2 bases; unmatched junction nucleotides: 4. As DNA, the CDR3 is TGTGCCAGCAGTTTGGGACAGGGGGCGAGAAACTATGGCTACACCTTC. This translates into CASSLGQGARNYGYTF.

This clonotype has only a few counts. The chain combines TRBV7-2 with TRBJ2-2, with D hard to call. Trimming removed 3 bases at V and 7 bases at J, with 9 bases between. The germline V gene encodes CDR1 SGHTA and CDR2 FQGNSA. The CDR3 is made up of 13 amino acids. CDR3 coding DNA: TGTGCCAGCAGCTTTCACCCGGACGGGGAGCTGTTTTTT. It yields the protein CASSFHPDGELFF.

This clonotype has just a few counts. V is TRBV7-2 and J is TRBJ2-7, with TRBD2 matching over 7 bases. V lost 4 bases to trimming and J lost 5 bases; unmatched junction nucleotides: 11. The CDR3 consists of 15 residues. Germline V gene sequence: CDR1 SGHTA, CDR2 FQGNSA. DNA of the CDR3: TGTGCCAGCAGCTCTAGGGGAACTAGCGTCGACGAGCAGTACTTC. Translated, it gives CASSSRGTSVDEQYF.

This clonotype was seen only a few times. This clone may be a read error of a much larger clone one base away. The CDR3 sequence is CASSLAGGTKKLFF. The CDR3 DNA reads TGTGCCAGCAGCTTAGCCGGCGGGACTAAAAAACTGTTTTTT. V gene TRBV7-9 combines with J gene TRBJ1-4, with a possible D match to TRBD1 (5 bases). The V gene lost 0 bases and the J gene lost 9 bases, with 11 bases spanning the gap. The CDR3 contains 14 residues. Germline loops: CDR1 SEHNR, CDR2 FQNEAQ (reference sequence). The full variable domain, in which reference TRBV7-9 and TRBJ1-4 provide the parts outside the CDR3, is DTGVSQNPRHKITKRGQNVTFRCDPISEHNRLYWYRQTLGQGPEFLTYFQNEAQLEKSRLLSDRFSAERPKGSFSTLEIQRTEQGDSAMYLCASSLAGGTKKLFFGSGTQLSVL.

The chain combines TRBV7-9 with TRBJ1-5; tentatively, D is TRBD1 (6 bases). Trimming removed 1 base from V and 1 base from J, with 8 bases in between. The CDR3 consists of 15 residues. The germline CDR1 and CDR2 sequences are SEHNR and FQNEAQ (reference sequence). The CDR3 here is CASSLDQGSNQPQHF. CDR3 in DNA: TGTGCCAGCAGCTTAGACCAGGGGAGCAATCAGCCCCAGCATTTT. Full variable domain (remainder filled in from reference TRBV7-9 and TRBJ1-5): DTGVSQNPRHKITKRGQNVTFRCDPISEHNRLYWYRQTLGQGPEFLTYFQNEAQLEKSRLLSDRFSAERPKGSFSTLEIQRTEQGDSAMYLCASSLDQGSNQPQHFGDGTRLSIL.

This clonotype was seen ten or more times. The V gene is TRBV6-1, the J gene TRBJ2-7, with D perhaps given as TRBD1 or TRBD2 (5 bases each). The germline V gene encodes CDR1 MNHNS and CDR2 SASEGT. The CDR3 has 13 amino acids. V gave up 6 bases and J gave up 4 bases, with 13 bases separating them. The CDR3 sequence: CASRTEGWYEQYF. DNA for the CDR3: TGTGCCAGCAGAACAGAGGGGTGGTACGAGCAGTACTTC.

As concerns this clonotype: Being one base from a much bigger clone, this may be a read error. The rearrangement joins TRBV12-3 or TRBV12-4 to TRBJ1-3; D may be TRBD1 (5 bases). This CDR3 comprises 14 residues. The CDR3: CASSFTGSGNTVYF. Written as DNA, the CDR3 is TGTGCCAGCAGTTTTACAGGTTCAGGAAACACCGTATATTTT.

Notes on this clonotype: It may be a read error: a sequence one base away is much more abundant. V gene TRBV6-5 combines with J gene TRBJ1-4; D unclear. The ends were cut back, 2 bases at V and 5 bases at J, with 9 bases in the middle. CDR3 length: 14 amino acids. Germline CDR1 reads MNHEY; CDR2 reads SVGAGI. The CDR3 nucleotides read TGTGCCAGCAGTTACGGGAGCAGCAATGAAAAACTGTTTTTT. Translated, it gives CASSYGSSNEKLFF.

The rearrangement links TRBV12-3 or TRBV12-4 to TRBJ2-1; D gene ambiguous. CDR3 length: 15 residues. Trimming removed 6 bases at V and 0 bases at J, with 12 bases between. The chain's CDR3 is CASRNSRSSYNEQFF. In nucleotides, the CDR3 is TGTGCCAGCAGAAATAGTAGAAGCTCCTACAATGAGCAGTTCTTC.

This rearrangement joins TRBV7-2 to TRBJ2-1, with a possible D match to TRBD2 (7 bases). CDR3 length equals 17 residues. Germline-derived CDR1 and CDR2 are SGHTA and FQGNSA. Trimming removed 2 bases from V and 5 bases from J, with 19 bases in between. The CDR3 DNA sequence: TGTGCCAGCAGCTTAAACAGTTGGGCGGGGGCCAACAATGAGCAGTTCTTC. Amino acids: CASSLNSWAGANNEQFF.

The V call is TRBV12-3 or TRBV12-4, the J call TRBJ2-5, with D uncertain. Trimming pared 3 bases from V and 5 bases from J, leaving 10 bases between. The CDR3 totals 13 residues. The DNA for the CDR3 is TGTGCCAGCAGTTTTTTAGTTACCGAGACCCAGTACTTC. Its translation is CASSFLVTETQYF.

The J gene is TRBJ2-5, the V gene TRBV20-1; no reliable D call. V gave up 3 bases and J gave up 4 bases, with 6 bases separating them. The CDR3 length is 11 residues. Germline V gene data show CDR1 as DFQATT and CDR2 as SNEGSKA (reference sequence). The CDR3 here is CSARWGETQYF. DNA for the CDR3: TGCAGTGCTAGGTGGGGAGAGACCCAGTACTTC.

The genes are TRBV29-1 and TRBJ2-4, with D uncertain. The CDR3 loop spans 10 amino acids. In germline, CDR1 is SQVTM, CDR2 ANQGSEA. The V end was cut by 6 bases, the J end by 7 bases, with 7 bases between. The CDR3 DNA follows: TGCAGCGTGGTCAACAACATTCAGTACTTC. As protein: CSVVNNIQYF.

The V gene is TRBV20-1, the J gene TRBJ2-1, with 9 bases fitting TRBD2. Germline V gene sequence: CDR1 DFQATT, CDR2 SNEGSKA (reference sequence). J was trimmed by 3 bases and V by 3 bases; bases with no gene match: 6. This CDR3 region has 15 residues. The CDR3 sequence: CSASLSGRLYNEQFF. In DNA, the CDR3 is TGCAGTGCTAGTCTTAGCGGGAGACTCTACAATGAGCAGTTCTTC.

The chain couples TRBV27 to TRBJ2-5, with TRBD2 matching 13 bases. The CDR3 is made up of 15 amino acids. The germline CDR1 and CDR2 sequences are MNHEY and SMNVEV (reference sequence). After removal of 7 bases from V and 2 bases from J, the junction contained 4 bases not matched to a gene. Here the CDR3 DNA reads TGTGCCAGCACCCGGACTAGCGGGAGACAAGAGACCCAGTACTTC. Protein sequence: CASTRTSGRQETQYF.

This clonotype was seen a handful of times. The rearrangement links TRBV28 to TRBJ1-1, with D perhaps TRBD1 (5 bases). Deletions cut 3 bases from V and 0 bases from J, with 17 bases between. This CDR3 is 17 amino acids long. Germline V gene data show CDR1 as MDHEN and CDR2 as SYDVKM. CDR3 amino acids: CASSLLGRGLMNTEAFF. CDR3 sequence (DNA): TGTGCCAGCAGTTTGTTGGGTAGGGGACTCATGAACACTGAAGCTTTCTTT.

V and J are TRBV19 and TRBJ2-7, with 7 bases that match TRBD2. Germline V gene lookup returns CDR1 LNHDA and CDR2 SQIVND (reference sequence). The CDR3 sequence is 13 residues long. V lost 6 bases to trimming and J lost 3 bases; unmatched junction nucleotides: 5. The CDR3 nucleotides are TGTGCCAGTAGGCGAGCGGGGAACTACGAGCAGTACTTC. Protein sequence: CASRRAGNYEQYF. Variable domain in full (rest from reference TRBV19 and TRBJ2-7): DGGITQSPKYLFRKEGQNVTLSCEQNLNHDAMYWYRQDPGQGLRLIYYSQIVNDFQKGDIAEGYSVSREKKESFPLTVTSAQKNPTAFYLCASRRAGNYEQYFGPGTRLTVT.

The chain carries TRBV7-9 and TRBJ2-5; 10 bases align to TRBD2. CDR1 and CDR2 (germline): SEHNR, FQNEAQ (reference sequence). The CDR3 is 13 amino acids. The V segment lost 7 bases and the J segment 5 bases; nucleotides outside the gene matches: 4. Here the CDR3 DNA reads TGTGCCAGCAAGCGGGGGGGCGGCGAGACCCAGTACTTC. It encodes CASKRGGGETQYF.

The chain couples TRBV7-2 to TRBJ2-5; possibly TRBD2 for D (6 bases). Between the trimmed V and J ends, which lost 1 base and 2 bases, there was a span of 14 bases. Germline V gene sequence: CDR1 SGHTA, CDR2 FQGNSA. CDR3 length: 16 amino acids. Here the CDR3 reads CASSLVGGGTQETQYF. CDR3 nucleotide sequence: TGTGCCAGCAGCTTAGTCGGCGGCGGGACGCAAGAGACCCAGTACTTC.

The rearrangement links TRBV10-3 to TRBJ2-7; TRBD2 agrees at 7 bases. The ends lost 8 bases at V and 0 bases at J; junction bases unmatched: 1. The germline V gene encodes CDR1 ENHRY and CDR2 SYGVKD. The CDR3 has 12 residues. The CDR3 nucleotides are TGTGCCATCGGGGACTACTCCTACGAGCAGTACTTC. Protein product: CAIGDYSYEQYF.

V gene TRBV11-2 combines with J gene TRBJ2-2; 8 nucleotides align to TRBD2. CDR3 length: 18 residues. Germline V gives CDR1 SGHAT, CDR2 FQNNGV. J gave up 5 bases and V 6 bases, and 17 bases lay outside the gene matches. The CDR3 DNA reads as TGTGCCAGCAGGCAAACTGTCCGGGGCGGGAGGCGGACCGGGGAGCTGTTTTTT. Its protein is CASRQTVRGGRRTGELFF.

V is TRBV6-2 or TRBV6-3 and J is TRBJ2-7, with 7 bases aligning to TRBD1. This CDR3 comprises 13 residues. The V segment lost 6 bases and the J segment 0 bases; nucleotides outside the gene matches: 2. CDR1 and CDR2 (germline): MNHEY, SVGEGT. The CDR3 coding sequence is TGTGCCAGCAGCGGGACAGCCTCCTACGAGCAGTACTTC. Protein sequence: CASSGTASYEQYF.

The chain employs TRBV7-2 and TRBJ2-5; TRBD1 matches 11 bases. CDR1 and CDR2 from the germline V gene are SGHTA and FQGNSA. With 6 bases clipped from V and 5 bases from J, the junction kept 5 bases outside the gene matches. There are 14 residues in the CDR3. The CDR3 region is CASRGQGAGETQYF. The DNA of the CDR3 is TGTGCCAGCAGAGGACAGGGGGCGGGGGAGACCCAGTACTTC.

The chain links TRBV15 to TRBJ2-5; the match to TRBD2 covers 7 bases. Germline V gene lookup returns CDR1 LNHNV and CDR2 YYDKDF (reference sequence). Trimming at V came to 4 bases and at J to 0 bases, leaving 2 bases not matched to a gene. CDR3 length: 14 residues. DNA of the CDR3: TGTGCCACCAGCAAAAGCGGGAACCAAGAGACCCAGTACTTC. This translates into CATSKSGNQETQYF.

The V call is TRBV12-3 or TRBV12-4, the J call TRBJ1-1, with D perhaps matching TRBD1 (6 bases). V was pared by 5 bases and J by 6 bases, with 19 bases between. The CDR3 sequence is 15 residues long. The CDR3 is CASSLYIYGGAEAFF. The CDR3 DNA follows: TGTGCCAGCAGTCTCTACATATATGGGGGCGCTGAAGCTTTCTTT.

This chain links TRBV7-3 with TRBJ2-1, with a weak D call TRBD2 (5 bases). V lost 4 bases to trimming and J lost 6 bases, with 13 bases between them. The CDR3 consists of 14 residues. Germline CDR1 SGHTA, CDR2 FQGTGA. The CDR3 nucleotides are TGTGCCAGCAGCTCCCTACTAGAGCGCAATGAGCAGTTCTTC. Protein product: CASSSLLERNEQFF.

J is TRBJ2-7 and V is TRBV28; D might be TRBD1 (7 bases). The CDR3 has 13 amino acids. The germline V gene encodes CDR1 MDHEN and CDR2 SYDVKM. Trimming shortened V by 2 bases and J by 12 bases, and 17 bases separated the two germline ends. The CDR3 region is CASSLNGRQGGYF. Written as DNA, the CDR3 is TGTGCCAGCAGTTTAAATGGGAGACAGGGAGGGTACTTC.

V is TRBV3-1 and J is TRBJ2-5, with TRBD1 matching 7 bases. Trimming cost V 0 bases and J 5 bases; bases outside gene matches: 6. Germline V gene lookup returns CDR1 LGHDT and CDR2 YNNKEL (reference sequence). This CDR3 is built from 15 residues. The CDR3 coding sequence is TGTGCCAGCAGCCAAGATCCCGCAGGGGGTGAGACCCAGTACTTC. It translates to CASSQDPAGGETQYF.

This clonotype has only a few counts. The V and J genes are TRBV5-1 and TRBJ2-5; 8 positions agree with TRBD2. The V segment lost 8 bases and the J segment 2 bases; nucleotides outside the gene matches: 8. Per germline, CDR1 SGHRS and CDR2 YFSETQ. The CDR3 extends over 14 amino acids. CDR3 bases: TGCGCCAGTAATGGCGGGGGGCCACAAGAGACCCAGTACTTC. It yields the protein CASNGGGPQETQYF.

The chain has TRBV25-1 and TRBJ2-2; D is undetermined. The V gene lost 2 bases and the J gene lost 2 bases, with 12 bases spanning the gap. The CDR3 extends over 16 amino acids. Germline CDR1 reads MGHDK; CDR2 reads SYGVNS. The CDR3 coding sequence is TGTGCCAGCAGTGAAATTAGTCTGGGTAACACCGGGGAGCTGTTTTTT. Translation gives CASSEISLGNTGELFF. Full variable domain (missing parts from reference TRBV25-1 and TRBJ2-2): EADIYQTPRYLVIGTGKKITLECSQTMGHDKMYWYQQDPGMELHLIHYSYGVNSTEKGDLSSESTVSRIRTEHFPLTLESARPSHTSQYLCASSEISLGNTGELFFGEGSRLTVL.